This record looks at one TCR beta chain sequence and its context. Authors' data handling: From reference gene primer amplification, estimates of nucleated cell counts were derived. The repertoire was sequenced with immunoSEQ multiplex PCR; TCRdb's copy has only in-frame clones and lacks some. The V and J calls and the clone size are those of that table, but D and trimming were determined from the DNA. The repertoire consists of more than 200,000 clones, with nearly 90% occurring once and the leading ten covering 3.5% to 4%. The data stem from a study of blood T cell repertoires in COVID-19. Across the whole study: Sources were T cells, B-cell-depleted T cells, or PBMCs; the material itself was cDNA or gDNA.

Those who participated ranged in age from roughly 18 to 90 years and resided in 20 to 30 US areas. Clinical history reported by participants formed the basis on which cohorts were assigned. There are 12 residues in the CDR3. Trimming pared 0 bases from V and 10 bases from J, leaving 8 bases between. Per germline, CDR1 SGHRS and CDR2 YFSETQ. Sequenced input: PBMCs or T cells enriched from blood (not recorded which). This clonotype was obtained from a woman in her thirties with acute COVID-19. The chain has TRBV5-1 and TRBJ1-3; D remains unclear. For the CDR3, the DNA is TGCGCCAGCAGCTTGGGGTCGGGGACCATATATTTT. Protein product: CASSLGSGTIYF. Drawing the rest from reference TRBV5-1 and TRBJ1-3, the complete variable domain is KAGVTQTPRYLIKTRGQQVTLSCSPISGHRSVSWYQQTPGQGLQFLFEYFSETQRNKGNFPGRFSGRQFSNSRSEMNVSTLELGDSALYLCASSLGSGTIYFGEGSWLTVV.